A single sample gave rise to the 24 T cell receptor beta chains below, sequenced in a study of blood T cell repertoires in COVID-19 (dated by TCRdb to 2018 to 2021). Libraries were made using the immunoSEQ multiplex PCR assay. The table comes from immuneACCESS by way of TCRdb, which keeps in-frame sequences with V and J called. Part of the clones is missing from these tables; in studies checked, under half for an unresolved V gene and the rest for unknown reasons. Here the sample has 200,000 to 300,000 clones; less than 90% occur a single time. The ten largest account for approximately 4% of the sample. Specimen: peripheral blood. The receptors shown here come from a man in his 60s with acute or convalescent COVID-19.

The chain recombines TRBV12-1 with TRBJ2-1; the tabulated D call, TRBD2, remains unverified against the DNA. TRBV12-1 is a pseudogene segment. The CDR3 runs to 13 residues. This CDR3 reads CASSSRLADEQFF. The CDR3 DNA sequence: TGTGCCAGCAGCTCGCGACTAGCCGATGAGCAGTTCTTC.

The J gene is TRBJ2-7, the V gene TRBV9; perhaps TRBD2 as D (6 bases). Germline V lookup: CDR1 SGDLS, CDR2 YYNGEE. The length of the CDR3 is 14 residues. V lost 0 bases to trimming and J lost 5 bases, with 12 bases between them. CDR3 loop: CASSVELGGHEQYF. In nucleotides, the CDR3 is TGTGCCAGCAGCGTAGAACTAGGAGGGCACGAGCAGTACTTC.

V and J are TRBV29-1 and TRBJ2-7; 9 bases match TRBD1. The CDR3 has 13 residues. CDR1 and CDR2 from the germline V gene are SQVTM and ANQGSEA. CDR3 sequence (DNA): TGCAGAACCTCTCGGGACAGGGACTACGAGCAGTACTTC. Protein product: CRTSRDRDYEQYF.

The chain couples TRBV3-1 (or the pseudogene TRBV3-2) to TRBJ2-1; D is perhaps TRBD1 (5 bases). This CDR3 has 16 residues. Germline CDR1 and CDR2: LGHDT and YNNKEL (reference sequence). Trimming left V 0 bases short and J 0 bases short, with 9 bases between. The CDR3 loop is CASSQDGQGSYNEQFF. The CDR3 nucleotides are TGTGCCAGCAGCCAAGATGGCCAGGGCTCCTACAATGAGCAGTTCTTC.

The V gene is TRBV21-1, the J gene TRBJ1-2. TRBV21-1 is described as a pseudogene. The CDR3 length is 13 residues. CDR3 region: CASSKCGTDGYTF. The CDR3 region has the DNA TGTGCCAGCAGCAAATGCGGAACGGATGGCTACACCTTC.

The chain is built from TRBV19 and TRBJ2-5; tentative D call: TRBD1 (6 bases). With 9 bases removed from V and 1 base from J, the gap between germline ends came to 9 bases. Germline V CDR1 and CDR2: LNHDA, SQIVND (reference sequence). The CDR3 is made up of 12 amino acids. As DNA, the CDR3 is TGTGCCAGCTCAGGGGTCCAAGAGACCCAGTACTTC. The encoded protein is CASSGVQETQYF.

This clone has more than one count but fewer than ten. This chain joins TRBV19 and TRBJ1-2; D gene unclear. The CDR3 is 13 amino acids. Germline loops: CDR1 LNHDA, CDR2 SQIVND (reference sequence). With 6 bases removed from V and 1 base from J, the gap between germline ends came to 9 bases. In nucleotides, the CDR3 is TGTGCCAGTAGCCCCAGACTTAACTATGGCTACACCTTC. Residues: CASSPRLNYGYTF.

In this sample, this clone turned up once. The chain is built from TRBV10-2 and TRBJ2-1; 14 positions agree with TRBD2. V shed 5 bases, J shed 10 bases, and the junction held 7 bases outside the gene matches. From germline, CDR1 is WSHSY and CDR2 SAAADI. The CDR3 totals 15 residues. The CDR3, as DNA: TGCGCCAGCAGTCCCGGGACTAGCGGGAGAGTAGAGCAGTTCTTC. This translates into CASSPGTSGRVEQFF.

This clone was detected a few times. V gene TRBV3-1 (or the pseudogene TRBV3-2) combines with J gene TRBJ2-1, with 9 bases lining up with TRBD2. Germline values: CDR1 LGHDT, CDR2 YNNKEL (reference sequence). With 0 bases clipped from V and 9 bases from J, the junction kept 6 bases outside the gene matches. This CDR3 has 15 amino acids. The CDR3 coding sequence is TGTGCCAGCAGCCAAGATGTAGCGGGAGAGACTGAGCAGTTCTTC. Translating gives CASSQDVAGETEQFF.

A note on this clone: The junction departs from germline at one end; a sequencing error may be responsible. The V call is TRBV5-1, the J call TRBJ2-1; 13 bases match TRBD2. Looked up from germline, CDR1 is SGHRS and CDR2 is YFSETQ. The CDR3 length is 14 residues. The CDR3 DNA is TGCGCCAGCAGCTGGGGAACTAGCGGGGGGGCAAGGATCTTC. Encoded protein: CASSWGTSGGARIF.

The chain carries TRBV12-3 or TRBV12-4 and TRBJ2-7; TRBD1 agrees at 7 bases. The CDR3 sequence is 13 residues long. The V gene end was trimmed by 6 bases and the J gene end by 3 bases; junction bases not matched to a gene: 5. CDR3: CASSQGQVYEQYF. The CDR3 nucleotides read TGTGCCAGCAGCCAAGGACAGGTCTACGAGCAGTACTTC.

This chain joins TRBV18 and TRBJ2-7; maybe TRBD2 (5 bases). CDR3 length: 15 amino acids. V dropped 2 bases and J dropped 2 bases, with 13 bases sitting between them. From germline, CDR1 is KGHSH and CDR2 LQKENI. As DNA, the CDR3 is TGTGCCAGCTCACCAGGCAGTCAGAGGGCCTACGAGCAGTACTTC. The encoded protein is CASSPGSQRAYEQYF.

The rearrangement links TRBV9 to TRBJ1-1, with a weak D call TRBD1 (5 bases). Germline V lookup: CDR1 SGDLS, CDR2 YYNGEE. CDR3 length equals 14 residues. The V end was cut by 0 bases, the J end by 5 bases, with 11 bases between. The CDR3 DNA follows: TGTGCCAGCAGCGTAGTGGGTAAGGGGACTGAAGCTTTCTTT. Its protein is CASSVVGKGTEAFF.

The DNA of the CDR3 is TGCGCCAGCAGCCCCCCTCGGACGGGGGGGAACACTGAAGCTTTCTTT. It encodes CASSPPRTGGNTEAFF. This chain joins TRBV5-1 and TRBJ1-1; D is possibly TRBD1 (5 bases). This CDR3 comprises 16 residues. V shed 4 bases and J shed 1 base, with 17 bases lying between them. Germline-derived CDR1 and CDR2 are SGHRS and YFSETQ.

This chain links TRBV10-3 with TRBJ2-1; D remains unclear. CDR1 ENHRY and CDR2 SYGVKD come from the germline V gene. The CDR3 length is 15 residues. The V gene lost 4 bases and the J gene lost 0 bases, with 10 bases spanning the gap. This CDR3 reads CAISVEASSYNEQFF. CDR3 bases: TGTGCCATCAGTGTAGAGGCGAGCTCCTACAATGAGCAGTTCTTC.

This clone is a singleton in its sample. J is TRBJ1-2 and V is TRBV4-1; D is possibly TRBD1 (6 bases). The V end lost 2 bases, the J end lost 0 bases, and 10 bases lay between the germline ends. The CDR3 runs 15 residues. Germline CDR1 is MGHRA and CDR2 is YSYEKL. CDR3 sequence: CASSQTGIANYGYTF. CDR3 nucleotide sequence: TGCGCCAGCAGCCAAACAGGGATAGCTAACTATGGCTACACCTTC.

V is TRBV27 and J is TRBJ1-6, with a tentative D call TRBD1 (5 bases). Germline V CDR1 and CDR2: MNHEY, SMNVEV (reference sequence). V gave up 6 bases and J gave up 10 bases, with 16 bases separating them. This CDR3 comprises 14 residues. This CDR3 is CASRFGGRDSPLHF. DNA for the CDR3: TGTGCCAGCAGGTTCGGGGGGAGAGACTCACCCCTCCACTTT.

This clone was found a few times. The chain has TRBV9 and TRBJ2-1, with TRBD2 identical over 10 bases. This CDR3 has 15 residues. J was trimmed by 12 bases and V by 0 bases; bases with no gene match: 9. CDR1 and CDR2 from the germline V gene are SGDLS and YYNGEE. The DNA of the CDR3 is TGTGCCAGCAGCGTAGCGCCCGGGACTAGCGACCCGCAGTTCTTC. This codes for CASSVAPGTSDPQFF.

CDR3 sequence: CASSPRDRVSPLHF. The CDR3 DNA follows: TGTGCCAGCTCACCCCGGGACAGGGTTTCACCCCTCCACTTT. The chain recombines TRBV18 with TRBJ1-6, with 9 bases lining up with TRBD1. Germline V lookup: CDR1 KGHSH, CDR2 LQKENI. This CDR3 contains 14 residues. Trimming at V came to 3 bases and at J to 9 bases, leaving 3 bases not matched to a gene.

The chain combines TRBV7-9 with TRBJ1-1; 7 bases agree with TRBD1. J gave up 1 base and V 5 bases, and 10 bases lay outside the gene matches. CDR3 length: 16 residues. Germline values: CDR1 SEHNR, CDR2 FQNEAQ (reference sequence). The CDR3 bases are TGTGCCAGCAGCCAATCAGGGGGGATTGGGAACACTGAAGCTTTCTTT. As protein: CASSQSGGIGNTEAFF.

The V gene is TRBV24-1, the J gene TRBJ2-7, with D possibly being TRBD1 (6 bases). V was shortened by 3 bases and J by 0 bases, with 14 bases between the two germline ends. The germline V gene encodes CDR1 KGHDR and CDR2 SFDVKD. The CDR3 consists of 16 residues. As DNA, the CDR3 is TGTGCCACCAGTGATGACCCGGGACACTACTCCTACGAGCAGTACTTC. Translating gives CATSDDPGHYSYEQYF.

Only one count was recorded for this clone. The chain employs TRBV5-1 and TRBJ1-2; no definite D call. Trimming stripped 4 bases from V and 7 bases from J, with 11 bases between. Germline CDR1 and CDR2: SGHRS and YFSETQ. This CDR3 region has 12 residues. CDR3 nucleotide sequence: TGCGCCAGCAGCGTGACCGGGAGTGGCTACACCTTC. It is translated as CASSVTGSGYTF.

The chain employs TRBV6-5 and TRBJ2-5; TRBD2 matches 10 bases. Germline V lookup: CDR1 MNHEY, CDR2 SVGAGI. The CDR3 is 15 residues long. V lost 2 bases to trimming and J lost 4 bases; unmatched junction nucleotides: 4. This chain's CDR3 is CASSYDERGGETQYF. The CDR3 bases are TGTGCCAGCAGTTACGACGAGCGGGGGGGAGAGACCCAGTACTTC.

The V gene is TRBV3-1 (or the pseudogene TRBV3-2), the J gene TRBJ1-1; the D is unclear. The CDR3 loop spans 14 amino acids. From germline, CDR1 is LGHDT and CDR2 YNNKEL (reference sequence). The V end lost 4 bases, the J end lost 3 bases, and 12 bases lay between the germline ends. CDR3 in DNA: TGTGCCAGCAGCCGAGCGCCTCGGGACACTGAAGCTTTCTTT. Translating gives CASSRAPRDTEAFF.